The 19 T cell receptor beta chains in this list originate from one sample, sequenced in a study of blood T cells in healthy people across ages. PCR was performed a second time for roughly 7 to 12 cycles using a sample-barcoded 5' primer and a J-beta primer mix. TCRdb passed the 5' RACE reads through MiXCR, listing each CDR3 protein once. The sample consists of some 1.5 million distinct CDR3 sequences, 42% of them appearing once. The sample taken for sequencing was blood. The receptors shown here come from a woman younger than 30 in good health.

With respect to this clonotype: With a much larger clone just one base away, this may be a read error. The V gene is TRBV29-1, the J gene TRBJ2-1, with 9 bases matching TRBD2. Losses at the gene ends were 2 bases for V and 5 bases for J; bases not matched to a gene: 4. The CDR3 is 14 residues long. CDR1 is SQVTM, CDR2 ANQGSEA, per germline. The CDR3 DNA follows: TGCAGCGTTGAACGGCTAGCGGGGCACAATGAGCAGTTCTTC. This codes for CSVERLAGHNEQFF.

This clonotype showed up just a few times. The rearrangement uses TRBV12-3 or TRBV12-4 and TRBJ2-5; no firm D call. CDR3 size: 12 residues. V gave up 2 bases and J gave up 13 bases, with 14 bases separating them. CDR3 sequence reads: CASSLSRASVYF. CDR3 sequence (DNA): TGTGCCAGCAGTTTAAGTAGGGCCTCTGTGTACTTC.

The gene calls are TRBV7-2 and TRBJ1-1; no clear D. V shed 0 bases and J shed 4 bases, with 9 bases lying between them. Germline V gene lookup returns CDR1 SGHTA and CDR2 FQGNSA. The CDR3 length is 14 residues. The CDR3 DNA sequence: TGTGCCAGCAGCTTAGCAGTCCGGGTCACTGAAGCTTTCTTT. It codes for CASSLAVRVTEAFF.

There are a few counts of this clonotype. The junction differs from germline at one of its ends, possibly a read error. The V gene is TRBV7-7, the J gene TRBJ2-7; 9 bases agree with TRBD2. The CDR3 has 14 amino acids. CDR1 is SSHAT, CDR2 FNYEAQ, per germline (reference sequence). The CDR3 coding sequence is TGTGCTAGCAGCTTAGGCGGGGGGGCCAATGAGCAGTACTTC. Encoded protein: CASSLGGGANEQYF.

The chain is built from TRBV6-2 or TRBV6-3 and TRBJ2-5, with 9 bases aligning to TRBD2. V was pared by 3 bases and J by 4 bases, with 9 bases of the junction left unmatched. Looked up from germline, CDR1 is MNHEY and CDR2 is SVGEGT. CDR3 length: 16 amino acids. For the CDR3, the DNA is TGTGCCAGCAGTTATTTGCGGGGGGGCCAAAGAGAGACCCAGTACTTC. Residues: CASSYLRGGQRETQYF.

The rearrangement joins TRBV12-3 or TRBV12-4 to TRBJ2-7, with D unclear. The V end lost 3 bases, the J end lost 6 bases, and 9 bases lay between the germline ends. The CDR3 contains 12 residues. The CDR3 region is CASSFFRSEQYF. In DNA, the CDR3 is TGTGCCAGCAGTTTTTTCAGGTCCGAGCAGTACTTC.

The V gene is TRBV10-3, the J gene TRBJ1-2; the match to TRBD1 covers 7 bases. V shed 4 bases, J shed 0 bases, and the junction held 5 bases outside the gene matches. The CDR3 is 15 amino acids. Looked up from germline, CDR1 is ENHRY and CDR2 is SYGVKD. The CDR3 DNA is TGTGCCATCAGTGGGCAGGGGACAGCTAACTATGGCTACACCTTC. Translating it yields CAISGQGTANYGYTF.

Note on this clonotype: A much larger clone differs by one base, so this may be a read error. The J gene is TRBJ2-3, the V gene TRBV27; D ambiguous. CDR1 MNHEY and CDR2 SMNVEV come from the germline V gene (reference sequence). The CDR3 runs 14 residues. The chain's CDR3 is CASSPYSSSDAQYF. CDR3 nucleotide sequence: TGTGCCAGCAGTCCCTACAGTAGTTCAGATGCGCAGTATTTT.

The chain joins TRBV2 to TRBJ1-1; the D gene is possibly TRBD1 (6 bases). The CDR3 extends over 15 amino acids. The V end lost 6 bases, the J end lost 5 bases, and 19 bases lay between the germline ends. Germline assignment: CDR1 SNHLY and CDR2 FYNNEI. The CDR3 sequence: CASRSQGIYVTEAFF. CDR3 nucleotides: TGTGCCAGCAGGAGTCAGGGGATCTATGTGACTGAAGCTTTCTTT.

The CDR3 here is CASRSLAASTDTQYF. In DNA, the CDR3 is TGTGCCAGCAGATCACTAGCGGCCAGCACAGATACGCAGTATTTT. The V and J genes are TRBV28 and TRBJ2-3, with 8 bases matching TRBD2. The germline gives CDR1 MDHEN, CDR2 SYDVKM. V lost 6 bases and J lost 0; bases outside the gene matches: 5. This CDR3 spans 15 amino acids.

This rearrangement joins TRBV27 to TRBJ2-1; possibly TRBD2 for D (6 bases). Germline values: CDR1 MNHEY, CDR2 SMNVEV (reference sequence). The length of the CDR3 is 16 residues. Trimming pared 10 bases from V and 9 bases from J, leaving 28 bases between. CDR3 region: CAISRASAYPGTEQFF. CDR3 in DNA: TGTGCCATTTCTCGGGCTAGCGCCTACCCGGGGACTGAGCAGTTCTTC.

The chain carries TRBV7-2 and TRBJ2-5; 10 bases fit TRBD1. The CDR3 has 16 residues. V dropped 3 bases and J dropped 4; count of bases not matched to a gene: 8. The V gene's germline CDR1 is SGHTA and CDR2 FQGNSA. The CDR3 DNA follows: TGTGCCAGCAGCTTGGGGGACAGGGGATTTTTAGAGACCCAGTACTTC. Encoded protein: CASSLGDRGFLETQYF.

Only a few counts were recorded for this clonotype. The chain has TRBV20-1 and TRBJ1-4; TRBD1 aligns across 8 bases. Trimming took 4 bases from V and 3 from J; bases not matched to a gene: 7. Germline CDR1 is DFQATT and CDR2 is SNEGSKA (reference sequence). This CDR3 spans 15 amino acids. The CDR3 reads CSATAPGQANEKLFF. In DNA, the CDR3 is TGCAGTGCTACGGCACCGGGACAGGCTAATGAAAAACTGTTTTTT.

This clonotype came up a few times. The chain combines TRBV7-2 with TRBJ2-1; no clear D. CDR1 and CDR2 from the germline V gene are SGHTA and FQGNSA. The CDR3 sequence is 15 residues long. Trimming stripped 7 bases from V and 0 bases from J, with 13 bases between. The CDR3: CASTLTKSSYNEQFF. The CDR3 DNA reads TGTGCCAGCACCCTTACCAAAAGCTCCTACAATGAGCAGTTCTTC.

The sample holds a few counts of this clonotype. This chain connects TRBV7-3 to TRBJ2-7, with TRBD2 identical over 7 bases. V trimming: 5 bases; J trimming: 8 bases; junction bases outside the gene matches: 9. Germline assignment: CDR1 SGHTA and CDR2 FQGTGA. This CDR3 contains 13 residues. CDR3 protein: CASSPSGPGQQYF. The DNA of the CDR3 is TGTGCCAGCAGCCCTAGCGGTCCAGGCCAGCAGTACTTC.

V usage is TRBV7-2 and J usage is TRBJ2-1; TRBD2 matches 9 bases. Germline values: CDR1 SGHTA, CDR2 FQGNSA. The junction had 7 bases not matched to a gene; V was cut back by 1 base and J by 9 bases. The CDR3 is 15 amino acids. CDR3 coding DNA: TGTGCCAGCAGCTTAGAGCAATTAGCGGGGGTTGAGCAGTTCTTC. Its translation is CASSLEQLAGVEQFF.

This clonotype was counted ten times or more. The chain combines TRBV3-1 with TRBJ2-7; D not resolved. Looked up from germline, CDR1 is LGHDT and CDR2 is YNNKEL (reference sequence). The CDR3 consists of 12 residues. V lost 1 base and J 6 bases, leaving 7 bases between the germline ends. CDR3 protein: CASSQVAAEQYF. CDR3 in DNA: TGTGCCAGCAGCCAAGTCGCCGCCGAGCAGTACTTC.

J is TRBJ2-7 and V is TRBV5-1; D is possibly TRBD2 (5 bases). Germline V CDR1 and CDR2: SGHRS, YFSETQ. The CDR3 contains 13 residues. V was pared by 1 base and J by 7 bases, with 12 bases between. Written as DNA, the CDR3 is TGCGCCAGCAGCTTGCCCCGGGATAATGAGCAGTACTTC. Translation: CASSLPRDNEQYF.

About this clonotype itself: A much larger clone differs by one base, so this may be a read error. The chain combines TRBV7-3 with TRBJ2-3; no firm D call. Germline-derived CDR1 and CDR2 are SGHTA and FQGTGA. CDR3 size: 12 residues. CDR3 DNA: TGTGCCAGCAGTCCCCCCACAGATACGCGGTATTTT. Protein: CASSPPTDTRYF.